This T cell receptor (beta chain) was recovered during a study of spatial heterogeneity in lung cancer. Whole-study context: Matched bulk RNA-seq provided a T cell module score, and TCR transcript counts in tumor regions correlated strongly with it.

Every TCR cDNA molecule bore its own unique molecular identifier. A single record per CDR3 protein comes from TCRdb applying MiXCR to the 5' RACE reads. The sample lists several thousand distinct CDR3 sequences; 3% to 4% were seen once. The time point is: sample taken at primary tumor resection. Tumor, nontumor lung or frozen PBMC supplied whole RNA, sequenced without sorting. The CDR3 has 13 residues. Germline V gene data show CDR1 as DFQATT and CDR2 as SNEGSKA (reference sequence). Trimming took 8 bases from V and 2 from J, leaving 12 bases between them. The sample holds many counts of this clonotype. What it binds is not known. Study outcomes and limitations: Expanded alpha and beta TCR counts within tumors tracked tumor mutation counts.

The starting material was lung tumor tissue, obtained at surgery. This chain connects TRBV20-1 to TRBJ2-2; either TRBD1 or TRBD2 may fit D (6 bases each). The sequence was obtained from a male donor with early-stage non-small cell lung cancer. The CDR3 sequence is CSSKGGNTGELFF. CDR3 bases: TGCAGTTCAAAGGGGGGAAACACCGGGGAGCTGTTTTTT.